This entry lists 6 T cell receptor beta chains sequenced from one sample in a study of a mutant IDH1 vaccine in newly diagnosed glioma. Profiled with immunoSEQ multiplex PCR; TCRdb holds only in-frame clones, not every one. This sample has tens of thousands of clones, with roughly 79% found just once. These TCRs' antigens remain unknown. The time point: week 5, during vaccination. Each dose of the vaccine consisted of 300 ug of mutant IDH1 20-mer peptide, with topical imiquimod. This sample comprised PBMCs, obtained from a glioma patient whose treatment included an IDH1 peptide vaccine. The receptors were sampled from a man in his fifties or sixties with glioma.

This clone was counted a single time. The chain has TRBV30 and TRBJ2-3; the D gene is possibly TRBD1 (6 bases). Germline V CDR1 and CDR2: GTSNPN, SVGIG (reference sequence). This CDR3 comprises 13 residues. The ends were cut back, 8 bases at V and 0 bases at J, with 12 bases in the middle. CDR3 coding DNA: TGTGCCGCCACAGGGACAAGCACAGATACGCAGTATTTT. The encoded protein is CAATGTSTDTQYF. Full variable domain (outside the CDR3, taken from reference TRBV30 and TRBJ2-3): SQTIHQWPATLVQPVGSPLSLECTVEGTSNPNLYWYRQAAGRGLQLLFYSVGIGQISSEVPQNLSASRPQDRQFILSSKKLLLSDSGFYLCAATGTSTDTQYFGPGTRLTVL.

Concerning this clone itself: Germline is not matched at one junction end, which may reflect a read error. This chain joins TRBV30 and TRBJ1-1; D gene uncertain. Germline V gene lookup returns CDR1 GTSNPN and CDR2 SVGIG (reference sequence). There are 8 residues in the CDR3. CDR3 amino acids: CRGTEAFF. The DNA for the CDR3 is TGCCGGGGTACTGAAGCTTTCTTT.

The rearrangement joins TRBV7-8 to TRBJ1-6; D remains unclear. Germline V gives CDR1 SGHVS, CDR2 FQNEAQ. V was cut by 1 base and J by 8 bases, with 15 bases left in between. The CDR3 is 16 amino acids. CDR3 nucleotide sequence: TGTGCCAGCAGCTTAGACGCCAGGAGTTATTATTCACCCCTCCACTTT. Encoded protein: CASSLDARSYYSPLHF.

The chain is built from TRBV7-6 and TRBJ2-5; D unresolved. Trimming removed 5 bases at V and 0 bases at J, with 1 base between. The CDR3 runs 11 residues. Germline CDR1 is SGHVS and CDR2 is FNYEAQ. The DNA for the CDR3 is TGTGCCAGCAGCAACCAAGAGACCCAGTACTTC. It encodes CASSNQETQYF.

This chain links TRBV29-1 with TRBJ1-2; 8 bases fit TRBD1. With 0 bases clipped from V and 6 bases from J, the junction kept 12 bases outside the gene matches. The length of the CDR3 is 16 residues. Germline assignment: CDR1 SQVTM and CDR2 ANQGSEA. CDR3 sequence: CSVEDPLQGAADGYTF. The CDR3 DNA follows: TGCAGCGTTGAAGATCCCCTCCAGGGGGCGGCTGATGGCTACACCTTC. The whole variable domain, remainder taken from reference TRBV29-1 and TRBJ1-2, is SAVISQKPSRDICQRGTSLTIQCQVDSQVTMMFWYRQQPGQSLTLIATANQGSEATYESGFVIDKFPISRPNLTFSTLTVSNMSPEDSSIYLCSVEDPLQGAADGYTFGSGTRLTVV.

This chain joins TRBV7-9 and TRBJ1-1, with D unresolved. Germline values: CDR1 SEHNR, CDR2 FQNEAQ (reference sequence). The CDR3 covers 12 residues. Trimming stripped 1 base from V and 7 bases from J, with 7 bases between. Here the CDR3 reads CASSLVSDEAFF. The CDR3, as DNA: TGTGCCAGCAGCTTAGTATCAGATGAAGCTTTCTTT.